These T cell receptor beta chains were read from a single sample in a study of cytomegalovirus exposure and HLA in healthy donors. Only in-frame clones appear in the TCRdb table, and some are missing; sequencing was by immunoSEQ multiplex PCR. The sample holds about 180,000 clones, roughly 85% seen once. The material sequenced was PBMCs. The receptors were sampled from a man in his late teens or twenties in good health and CMV-seropositive. Each CDR3 is given with its conserved first and last residue. D genes are given only for firm matches. Only some rows state a clone size, as once, few, many or a class for expanded clones.

>-|TRBJ1-6|TRBV2|many
CASSDQEGESPLHF
TGTGCCAGCAGTGACCAAGAAGGGGAATCACCCCTCCACTTT
>TRBD1|TRBJ1-1|TRBV7-9|few
CASSLAGGLTEAFF
TGTGCCAGCAGCTTAGCAGGGGGCTTGACTGAAGCTTTCTTT
>TRBD2|TRBJ2-7|TRBV5-1|-
CASSPGTSGMDEQYF
TGCGCCAGCAGCCCCGGGACTAGCGGGATGGACGAGCAGTACTTC
>-|TRBJ1-4|TRBV27|-
CASSSATDREKLFF
TGTGCCAGCAGTTCTGCCACCGACAGGGAAAAACTGTTTTTT
>-|TRBJ1-1|TRBV27|once
CASSLFRRSGGGGTEAFF
TGTGCCAGCAGTTTATTCAGGCGATCGGGGGGTGGAGGCACTGAAGCTTTCTTT
>-|TRBJ2-7|TRBV28|-
CASTSGQSYEQYF
TGTGCCAGCACATCAGGACAGAGCTACGAGCAGTACTTC
>TRBD1|TRBJ1-4|TRBV4-1|-
CASSQWGQGDEKLFF
TGCGCCAGCAGCCAATGGGGACAGGGGGATGAAAAACTGTTTTTT
>TRBD1|TRBJ2-7|TRBV29-1|-
CSVRRTGISYEQYF
TGCAGCGTTCGCAGGACAGGGATCTCCTACGAGCAGTACTTC
>-|TRBJ1-4|TRBV2|-
CASSEDGRTNEKLFF
TGTGCCAGCAGTGAAGACGGGAGGACTAATGAAAAACTGTTTTTT
>-|TRBJ2-1|TRBV14|-
CASSQGVSSPYNEQFF
TGTGCCAGCAGCCAAGGTGTCTCCAGTCCCTACAATGAGCAGTTCTTC
>TRBD1|TRBJ2-5|TRBV7-8|-
CASSTNRGKSETQYF
TGTGCCAGCAGTACAAACAGGGGGAAAAGTGAGACCCAGTACTTC
>TRBD2|TRBJ2-3|TRBV6-1|-
CASRVSGGIIDTQYF
TGTGCCAGCAGAGTCAGCGGGGGAATTATAGATACGCAGTATTTT
>TRBD1|TRBJ1-1|TRBV14|-
CASSRDRNTEAFF
TGTGCCAGCAGCCGGGACAGGAACACTGAAGCTTTCTTT
>-|TRBJ1-5|TRBV27|once
CASSAQGPNQPQHF
TGTGCCAGCAGTGCGCAGGGCCCCAATCAGCCCCAGCATTTT
>-|TRBJ1-4|TRBV5-1|-
CASSSPVGDEKLFF
TGCGCCAGCAGCTCACCTGTAGGGGATGAAAAACTGTTTTTT
>TRBD1|TRBJ2-3|TRBV7-9|few
CASSRGQGATDTQYF
TGTGCCAGCAGCAGAGGACAGGGGGCTACAGATACGCAGTATTTT
>TRBD2|TRBJ2-1|TRBV10-2|-
CASTGTSGGYEQFF
TGCGCCAGTACCGGGACTAGCGGGGGGTATGAGCAGTTCTTC
>-|TRBJ2-1|TRBV27|-
CASSSGGTYNEQFF
TGTGCCAGCAGTTCCGGCGGGACCTACAATGAGCAGTTCTTC
>-|TRBJ2-7|TRBV29-1|once
CSVEDERSSYEQYF
TGCAGCGTTGAAGATGAGAGGAGCTCCTACGAGCAGTACTTC
>-|TRBJ1-1|TRBV10-3|-
CASREKENTEAFF
TGTGCCTCGCGGGAAAAAGAGAACACTGAAGCTTTCTTT
>TRBD2|TRBJ2-1|TRBV5-1|-
CASSFIAGEYNEQFF
TGCGCCAGCAGCTTTATAGCGGGAGAATACAATGAGCAGTTCTTC
>-|TRBJ1-3|TRBV28|-
CASTVGSPGNTIYF
TGTGCCAGCACCGTCGGGAGCCCTGGAAACACCATATATTTT
>-|TRBJ2-7|TRBV27|-
CASTGTSYEQYF
TGTGCCAGCACCGGTACCTCCTACGAGCAGTACTTC
>TRBD2|TRBJ2-3|TRBV19|few
CASSGLADTDTQYF
TGTGCCAGTAGTGGACTAGCGGACACAGATACGCAGTATTTT
>TRBD1|TRBJ1-4|TRBV11-2|-
CASSWAGQANEKLFF
TGTGCCAGCAGCTGGGCGGGACAGGCTAATGAAAAACTGTTTTTT
>-|TRBJ1-5|TRBV30|-
CAWSALEGGQPQHF
TGTGCCTGGAGTGCGCTCGAGGGAGGCCAGCCCCAGCATTTT
>-|TRBJ1-1|TRBV30|-
CAWSGGHANTEAFF
TGTGCCTGGAGTGGGGGGCATGCGAACACTGAAGCTTTCTTT